The 14 T cell receptor beta chains in this list originate from one sample, sequenced in a study of cytomegalovirus exposure and HLA in healthy donors. It was with 60 Vbeta and 13 Jbeta primers that the PCR ran. The method was immunoSEQ multiplex PCR; TCRdb's version includes in-frame clones alone and lacks a portion of them. The sample lists 100,000 to 150,000 clones, around 72% seen once, with nearly 8.5% in the top ten. The sample comprised PBMCs. The receptors come from a woman aged 40 to 50 in good health and CMV-seropositive.

This clone was counted only a few times. This rearrangement joins TRBV10-3 to TRBJ1-2; TRBD1 matches at 9 bases. CDR1 and CDR2 (germline): ENHRY, SYGVKD. V was clipped by 4 bases and J by 7 bases; unmatched bases: 4. CDR3 length equals 13 residues. CDR3 protein: CAISGTGEAGYTF. The CDR3 DNA reads TGTGCCATCAGTGGGACAGGGGAAGCTGGCTACACCTTC.

This clone was seen a few times. V is TRBV27 and J is TRBJ2-5; 11 nucleotides agree with TRBD2. This CDR3 spans 15 amino acids. The ends lost 6 bases at V and 3 bases at J; junction bases unmatched: 6. Germline V CDR1 and CDR2: MNHEY, SMNVEV (reference sequence). The CDR3 loop reads CASRVLAGGEETQYF. The CDR3 nucleotides are TGTGCCAGCAGGGTGCTAGCGGGGGGCGAAGAGACCCAGTACTTC.

This chain connects TRBV19 to TRBJ1-2; 8 bases line up with TRBD1. CDR1 is LNHDA and CDR2 is SQIVND in the germline V gene (reference sequence). J was trimmed by 2 bases and V by 5 bases; bases with no gene match: 4. The CDR3 consists of 14 residues. In nucleotides, the CDR3 is TGTGCCAGTAGTTCAACAGGGGGGAACTATGGCTACACCTTC. Translated: CASSSTGGNYGYTF. Full variable domain (outside the CDR3, taken from reference TRBV19 and TRBJ1-2): DGGITQSPKYLFRKEGQNVTLSCEQNLNHDAMYWYRQDPGQGLRLIYYSQIVNDFQKGDIAEGYSVSREKKESFPLTVTSAQKNPTAFYLCASSSTGGNYGYTFGSGTRLTVV.

The chain combines TRBV4-2 with TRBJ1-6; maybe TRBD1 (5 bases). Trimming removed 0 bases at V and 10 bases at J, with 16 bases between. This CDR3 has 16 residues. Germline CDR1 and CDR2: LGHNA and YNFKEQ. The CDR3 is CASSQEWGRVGSPLHF. Written as DNA, the CDR3 is TGTGCCAGCAGCCAAGAGTGGGGCAGGGTTGGGTCACCCCTCCACTTT.

The rearrangement links TRBV29-1 to TRBJ2-7, with TRBD1 matching 9 bases. CDR1 SQVTM and CDR2 ANQGSEA come from the germline V gene. The V gene end was trimmed by 5 bases and the J gene end by 6 bases; junction bases not matched to a gene: 11. CDR3 length: 14 amino acids. The CDR3 coding sequence is TGCAGCGTTTCCACTGGGACAGGGTGGACCGAGCAGTACTTC. Translated, it gives CSVSTGTGWTEQYF.

The chain employs TRBV25-1 and TRBJ2-1; 11 nucleotides agree with TRBD2. The CDR3 runs 15 residues. Germline V gives CDR1 MGHDK, CDR2 SYGVNS. With V trimmed by 6 bases and J by 3 bases, 4 bases remained unmatched. The CDR3 sequence: CASSASGGSYNEQFF. As DNA, the CDR3 is TGTGCCAGCAGCGCTAGCGGGGGGAGCTACAATGAGCAGTTCTTC.

The CDR3 is CASSPRVRAVPRETQYF. The CDR3 DNA reads as TGTGCCAGCAGCCCTAGGGTGAGGGCAGTTCCCAGAGAGACCCAGTACTTC. J is TRBJ2-5 and V is TRBV7-8; a possible D gene is TRBD2 (5 bases). CDR1 is SGHVS, CDR2 FQNEAQ, per germline. CDR3 length: 17 residues. V lost 5 bases to trimming and J lost 4 bases, with 23 bases between them. Full variable domain (outside the CDR3, taken from reference TRBV7-8 and TRBJ2-5): GAGVSQSPRYKVAKRGQDVALRCDPISGHVSLFWYQQALGQGPEFLTYFQNEAQLDKSGLPSDRFFAERPEGSVSTLKIQRTQQEDSAVYLCASSPRVRAVPRETQYFGPGTRLLVL.

This clone was counted only a few times. The genes are TRBV30 and TRBJ2-1; tentative D call: TRBD1 (6 bases). This CDR3 has 18 amino acids. Between the trimmed V and J ends, which lost 0 bases and 0 bases, there was a span of 18 bases. Germline CDR1 reads GTSNPN; CDR2 reads SVGIG (reference sequence). This CDR3 is CAWSVSQGGPSSYNEQFF. CDR3 DNA: TGTGCCTGGAGTGTATCCCAAGGGGGTCCAAGCTCCTACAATGAGCAGTTCTTC. The complete variable domain, with remaining parts taken from reference TRBV30 and TRBJ2-1, reads SQTIHQWPATLVQPVGSPLSLECTVEGTSNPNLYWYRQAAGRGLQLLFYSVGIGQISSEVPQNLSASRPQDRQFILSSKKLLLSDSGFYLCAWSVSQGGPSSYNEQFFGPGTRLTVL.

The chain combines TRBV6-6 with TRBJ2-7; the D gene is possibly TRBD1 (5 bases). From germline, CDR1 is MNHNY and CDR2 SVGAGI (reference sequence). Trimming took 3 bases from V and 0 from J, leaving 12 bases between them. The CDR3 spans 15 residues. The CDR3 reads CASSYGARSSYEQYF. CDR3 nucleotides: TGTGCCAGCAGTTATGGGGCCAGGAGCTCCTACGAGCAGTACTTC.

This sequence joins TRBV7-8 and TRBJ2-5; D possibly corresponds to TRBD1 (6 bases). V dropped 1 base and J dropped 3 bases, with 6 bases sitting between them. The germline V gene has CDR1 SGHVS and CDR2 FQNEAQ. This CDR3 comprises 13 residues. The CDR3 DNA sequence: TGTGCCAGCAGCTTAGGGACAGAAGAGACCCAGTACTTC. The encoded protein is CASSLGTEETQYF. Combining the CDR3 with reference TRBV7-8 and TRBJ2-5 gives the whole variable domain GAGVSQSPRYKVAKRGQDVALRCDPISGHVSLFWYQQALGQGPEFLTYFQNEAQLDKSGLPSDRFFAERPEGSVSTLKIQRTQQEDSAVYLCASSLGTEETQYFGPGTRLLVL.

The V and J genes are TRBV6-1 and TRBJ2-2; no definite D call. This CDR3 is 16 amino acids long. CDR1 MNHNS and CDR2 SASEGT come from the germline V gene. V lost 1 base, J lost 0 bases, and 9 bases lay in between. DNA of the CDR3: TGTGCCAGCAGTGAAGGACATCTCGCGAACACCGGGGAGCTGTTTTTT. This sequence encodes CASSEGHLANTGELFF.

V and J are TRBV7-9 and TRBJ1-3; D might be TRBD1 (6 bases). CDR3 length: 16 amino acids. Germline CDR1 is SEHNR and CDR2 is FQNEAQ (reference sequence). V dropped 2 bases and J dropped 0 bases, with 11 bases sitting between them. CDR3 DNA: TGTGCCAGCAGCTTATCCAAGGGGGACTCTGGAAACACCATATATTTT. Protein: CASSLSKGDSGNTIYF.

V is TRBV7-7 and J is TRBJ2-2; D ambiguous. V lost 1 base, J lost 0 bases, and 6 bases lay in between. The CDR3 consists of 15 residues. Germline CDR1 is SSHAT and CDR2 is FNYEAQ (reference sequence). The CDR3 nucleotides are TGTGCCAGCAGCTTAGGTCGTCCGAACACCGGGGAGCTGTTTTTT. Translation gives CASSLGRPNTGELFF. Full variable domain (outside the CDR3, taken from reference TRBV7-7 and TRBJ2-2): GAGVSQSPRYKVTKRGQDVTLRCDPISSHATLYWYQQALGQGPEFLTYFNYEAQPDKSGLPSDRFSAERPEGSISTLTIQRTEQRDSAMYRCASSLGRPNTGELFFGEGSRLTVL.

With regard to this clone: An end of the junction does not agree with germline; a read error may underlie this. The chain couples TRBV29-1 to TRBJ1-1, with TRBD1 identical over 8 bases. The germline V gene encodes CDR1 SQVTM and CDR2 ANQGSEA. The CDR3 spans 11 residues. The CDR3 DNA is TGCAGCGTTGAGTGGGGCAGGGGGCGAGACTTT. It specifies CSVEWGRGRDF.